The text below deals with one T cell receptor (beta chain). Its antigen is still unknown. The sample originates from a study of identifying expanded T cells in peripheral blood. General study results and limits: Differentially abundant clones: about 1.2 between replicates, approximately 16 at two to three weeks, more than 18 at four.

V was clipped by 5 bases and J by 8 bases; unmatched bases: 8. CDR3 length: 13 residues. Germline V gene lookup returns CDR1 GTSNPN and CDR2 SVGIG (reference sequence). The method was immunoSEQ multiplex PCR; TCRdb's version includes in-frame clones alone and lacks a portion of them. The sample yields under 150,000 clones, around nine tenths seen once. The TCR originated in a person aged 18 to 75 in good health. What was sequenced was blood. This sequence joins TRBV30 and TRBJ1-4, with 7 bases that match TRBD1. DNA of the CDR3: TGTGCCTGGGCTCAGACAGGGAGGGAAAAACTGTTTTTT. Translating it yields CAWAQTGREKLFF.